The source of this T cell receptor (beta chain) is a study of shared clonotypes between healthy human individuals. Deep-level assay runs were performed. Repertoires were generated with immunoSEQ multiplex PCR, while TCRdb's copy carries only in-frame clones and drops some. Here the sample spans about 2.4 million clones, around 90% being singletons. The CDR3 loop spans 20 amino acids. The germline V and J ends were trimmed by 0 bases and 0 bases, with 18 bases remaining between them. CDR1 is SGHAT, CDR2 FQNNGV, per germline. J is TRBJ1-6 and V is TRBV11-2, with D possibly TRBD1 on 6 matching bases. This sequence was found in a man aged 18-30 years in good health. The specimen sequenced was naive CD4+ T cells sorted from blood. Subset described: CD45RA+ positively selected. The chain's CDR3 is CASSLDRTAPLSSYNSPLHF. The CDR3, as DNA: TGTGCCAGCAGCTTAGATAGGACAGCCCCTTTGAGCTCCTATAATTCACCCCTCCACTTT. Supplemented by reference TRBV11-2 and TRBJ1-6, the full variable domain reads EAGVAQSPRYKIIEKRQSVAFWCNPISGHATLYWYQQILGQGPKLLIQFQNNGVVDDSQLPKDRFSAERLKGVDSTLKIQPAKLEDSAVYLCASSLDRTAPLSSYNSPLHFGNGTRLTVT.